The 23 T cell receptor beta chains given below trace back to one sample, sequenced in a study of identical twins. TCRdb reprocessed the 5' RACE reads with MiXCR, giving one entry per CDR3 protein. This repertoire shows 1,800,000 or so distinct CDR3 sequences, 32% found once; its top ten account for around 0.3%. The sequencing input was cord blood. The receptors shown here come from a newborn girl in good health.

This clonotype occurred a few times. In nucleotides, the CDR3 is TGCGCCAGCAGCTTGGAGGCAGGGGGGCATGAAAAACTGTTTTTT. This translates into CASSLEAGGHEKLFF. The chain carries TRBV5-1 and TRBJ1-4, with 7 bases matching TRBD1. With V trimmed by 0 bases and J by 6 bases, 5 bases remained unmatched. The V gene's germline CDR1 is SGHRS and CDR2 YFSETQ. The CDR3 is made up of 15 amino acids.

This clonotype occurred a few times. The V call is TRBV4-2, the J call TRBJ2-5; D remains ambiguous. Germline CDR1 and CDR2: LGHNA and YNFKEQ. V dropped 2 bases and J dropped 6 bases, with 22 bases sitting between them. The CDR3 has 17 residues. The CDR3: CASSQLLIESLGKTQYF. In nucleotides, the CDR3 is TGTGCCAGCAGCCAACTCCTCATAGAGTCCTTGGGAAAGACCCAGTACTTC.

The chain couples TRBV4-1 to TRBJ1-2, with TRBD1 identical over 8 bases. The CDR3 spans 14 residues. Germline lookup yields CDR1 MGHRA and CDR2 YSYEKL. The V gene end was trimmed by 2 bases and the J gene end by 7 bases; junction bases not matched to a gene: 6. CDR3 protein: CASSQSDRASGYTF. In DNA form, the CDR3 reads TGCGCCAGCAGCCAATCGGACAGGGCGAGTGGCTACACCTTC.

The chain joins TRBV4-1 to TRBJ2-7, with 10 positions matching TRBD2. The CDR3 runs to 16 residues. Trimming at V came to 4 bases and at J to 7 bases, leaving 13 bases not matched to a gene. Germline V gene sequence: CDR1 MGHRA, CDR2 YSYEKL. The CDR3 DNA is TGCGCCAGCAGCCTAAGGACTAGCGGAGACTACAATGAGCAGTACTTC. This gives the protein CASSLRTSGDYNEQYF.

J is TRBJ1-5 and V is TRBV20-1; D uncertain. The CDR3 consists of 15 residues. V lost 5 bases and J 1 base, leaving 15 bases between the germline ends. Germline CDR1 and CDR2: DFQATT and SNEGSKA (reference sequence). CDR3 sequence: CSAVPFAGSNQPQHF. DNA for the CDR3: TGCAGTGCTGTCCCATTTGCGGGGAGCAATCAGCCCCAGCATTTT.

This clonotype was seen more than once but under ten times. This chain joins TRBV25-1 and TRBJ1-4; D perhaps matches TRBD1 (6 bases). This CDR3 has 14 residues. Trimming took off 6 bases at V and 7 bases at J, with 15 bases between the two ends. The germline gives CDR1 MGHDK, CDR2 SYGVNS. For the CDR3, the DNA is TGTGCCAGCAGCCCGGGGGGCCAAAGTGAAAAACTGTTTTTT. This codes for CASSPGGQSEKLFF.

The chain joins TRBV7-9 to TRBJ2-7; D may match TRBD1 or TRBD2 (8 bases each). The length of the CDR3 is 15 residues. Germline CDR1 reads SEHNR; CDR2 reads FQNEAQ (reference sequence). The CDR3 DNA reads TGTGTCTGCAGCTTAGCGGGGACAGGAGCCTACGAGCAGTACTTC. Translating it yields CVCSLAGTGAYEQYF.

The table lists this clonotype with a few counts. The chain is built from TRBV20-1 and TRBJ1-5; 10 bases fit TRBD1. V dropped 1 base and J dropped 1; count of bases not matched to a gene: 1. This CDR3 is built from 15 residues. Per the germline V gene, CDR1 is DFQATT and CDR2 is SNEGSKA (reference sequence). In nucleotides, the CDR3 is TGCAGTGCTAGAGCGGGACAGGGGAGCAATCAGCCCCAGCATTTT. Protein sequence: CSARAGQGSNQPQHF.

The rearrangement links TRBV20-1 to TRBJ2-1; 7 positions match TRBD2. V was pared by 3 bases and J by 9 bases, with 14 bases of the junction left unmatched. Germline V CDR1 and CDR2: DFQATT, SNEGSKA (reference sequence). The CDR3 consists of 15 residues. CDR3 loop: CSASAGTTRAAEQFF. DNA for the CDR3: TGCAGTGCTAGTGCCGGGACTACGAGGGCCGCTGAGCAGTTCTTC.

This sequence joins TRBV18 and TRBJ2-3; 9 bases fit TRBD1. The CDR3 is 17 residues long. Per germline, CDR1 KGHSH and CDR2 LQKENI. Losses at the gene ends were 0 bases for V and 0 bases for J; bases not matched to a gene: 4. Here the CDR3 reads CASSPPDRGPSTDTQYF. The DNA of the CDR3 is TGTGCCAGCTCACCACCGGACAGGGGCCCTAGCACAGATACGCAGTATTTT.

Only a few counts were recorded for this clonotype. This chain connects TRBV20-1 to TRBJ2-7; no reliable D call. Near its end, the DNA agrees better with TRBJ2-5, so the J call may be wrong. The CDR3 consists of 13 residues. Germline V gene sequence: CDR1 DFQATT, CDR2 SNEGSKA (reference sequence). CDR3 bases: TGCAGTGCTAGAGGCACAGCTCCCAGGACCCAGTACTTC. Amino acid sequence: CSARGTAPRTQYF.

The chain combines TRBV4-1 with TRBJ2-1; 11 bases are a match to TRBD2. The CDR3 consists of 17 residues. From germline, CDR1 is MGHRA and CDR2 YSYEKL. V lost 0 bases, J lost 7 bases, and 8 bases stayed unmatched. CDR3 protein: CASSQEASGGSWNEQFF. DNA for the CDR3: TGCGCCAGCAGCCAAGAGGCTAGCGGGGGGTCTTGGAATGAGCAGTTCTTC.

This clonotype turned up a few times. V usage is TRBV28 and J usage is TRBJ1-4, with D possibly being TRBD1 (5 bases). In germline, CDR1 is MDHEN, CDR2 SYDVKM. V lost 1 base and J lost 7, with 13 bases in between. This CDR3 spans 15 amino acids. CDR3: CASSLSGRGSEKLFF. CDR3 bases: TGTGCCAGCAGTTTATCGGGGAGGGGCAGTGAAAAACTGTTTTTT.

Written as DNA, the CDR3 is TGTGCCAGCAGCTTAGTACCTCCGGGACAGGGGACCACTAATAGCAATCAGCCCCAGCATTTT. Translation gives CASSLVPPGQGTTNSNQPQHF. The V and J genes are TRBV11-1 and TRBJ1-5; 10 nucleotides line up with TRBD1. The junction had 15 bases not matched to a gene; V was cut back by 1 base and J by 0 bases. The germline gives CDR1 SGHAT, CDR2 FQDESV (reference sequence). This CDR3 is 21 amino acids long.

This chain uses TRBV3-1 with TRBJ1-1; D remains ambiguous. Per germline, CDR1 LGHDT and CDR2 YNNKEL (reference sequence). The CDR3 extends over 15 amino acids. The V end lost 1 base, the J end lost 7 bases, and 16 bases lay between the germline ends. CDR3 in amino acids: CASSQASGGLGEAFF. Here the CDR3 DNA reads TGTGCCAGCAGCCAAGCGTCCGGCGGATTAGGTGAAGCTTTCTTT.

The table lists this clonotype with a few counts. The chain uses TRBV28 and TRBJ2-1, with 11 bases fitting TRBD1. The CDR3 is 15 residues long. Germline CDR1 is MDHEN and CDR2 is SYDVKM. V lost 5 bases to trimming and J lost 7 bases; unmatched junction nucleotides: 7. In DNA form, the CDR3 reads TGTGCCAGCAGTCCTTGGGGACAGGGGGTGAATGAGCAGTTCTTC. Translated: CASSPWGQGVNEQFF. Supplemented by reference TRBV28 and TRBJ2-1, the full variable domain reads DVKVTQSSRYLVKRTGEKVFLECVQDMDHENMFWYRQDPGLGLRLIYFSYDVKMKEKGDIPEGYSVSREKKERFSLILESASTNQTSMYLCASSPWGQGVNEQFFGPGTRLTVL.

This clonotype was observed a handful of times. V usage is TRBV6-6 and J usage is TRBJ2-5; D possibly matches TRBD1 or TRBD2 (6 bases each). Germline-derived CDR1 and CDR2 are MNHNY and SVGAGI (reference sequence). The length of the CDR3 is 15 residues. V gave up 3 bases and J gave up 5 bases, with 16 bases separating them. The CDR3 nucleotides read TGTGCCAGCAGTTATGTCCGGGGGCGTTTGGAGACCCAGTACTTC. It is translated as CASSYVRGRLETQYF.

This chain links TRBV3-1 with TRBJ2-1; 11 bases are a match to TRBD2. V trimming: 4 bases; J trimming: 8 bases; junction bases outside the gene matches: 4. Germline V gene sequence: CDR1 LGHDT, CDR2 YNNKEL (reference sequence). The CDR3 runs to 14 residues. CDR3 coding DNA: TGTGCCAGCAGCCTCCTACTAGCGGGGGATGAGCAGTTCTTC. Protein: CASSLLLAGDEQFF.

The chain employs TRBV5-1 and TRBJ2-6; no clear D. CDR1 is SGHRS, CDR2 YFSETQ, per germline. The CDR3 sequence is 17 residues long. Trimming removed 4 bases at V and 3 bases at J, with 17 bases between. CDR3 sequence (DNA): TGCGCCAGCAGCCTCATGAGTCGTACAGTTGGGGCCAACGTCCTGACTTTC. Encoded protein: CASSLMSRTVGANVLTF.

This clonotype has more than one count but fewer than ten. This sequence joins TRBV28 and TRBJ2-3; TRBD1 agrees at 8 bases. In germline, CDR1 is MDHEN, CDR2 SYDVKM. V shed 5 bases and J 0 bases; nucleotides not matched to a gene: 13. This CDR3 is 18 amino acids long. CDR3 sequence (DNA): TGTGCCAGCAGTCTAACCGGACAGGGCCTCCCTAGCACAGATACGCAGTATTTT. Amino acid sequence: CASSLTGQGLPSTDTQYF.

The V gene is TRBV4-1, the J gene TRBJ2-1; TRBD2 agrees at 8 bases. This CDR3 contains 15 residues. The germline gives CDR1 MGHRA, CDR2 YSYEKL. J gave up 7 bases and V 8 bases, and 13 bases lay outside the gene matches. The CDR3 spells CASANGLAGGNEQFF. CDR3 nucleotides: TGCGCCAGCGCCAACGGTCTGGCGGGAGGTAATGAGCAGTTCTTC.

CDR3 region: CASSLTPGTPSGNTIYF. The CDR3 bases are TGTGCCAGCAGCTTGACGCCCGGCACCCCTTCTGGAAACACCATATATTTT. This chain links TRBV7-2 with TRBJ1-3, with D uncertain. This CDR3 region has 17 residues. The germline CDR1 and CDR2 sequences are SGHTA and FQGNSA. V lost 3 bases, J lost 1 base, and 16 bases lay in between.

The genes are TRBV12-5 and TRBJ2-1, with 7 bases fitting TRBD1. Germline V gene sequence: CDR1 LGHNT, CDR2 FRNRAP. The CDR3 has 14 residues. Losses at the gene ends were 4 bases for V and 10 bases for J; bases not matched to a gene: 10. As DNA, the CDR3 is TGTGCTAGTGGTTCGGGACAGAGAGGGTCCGAGCAGTTCTTC. Its translation: CASGSGQRGSEQFF.